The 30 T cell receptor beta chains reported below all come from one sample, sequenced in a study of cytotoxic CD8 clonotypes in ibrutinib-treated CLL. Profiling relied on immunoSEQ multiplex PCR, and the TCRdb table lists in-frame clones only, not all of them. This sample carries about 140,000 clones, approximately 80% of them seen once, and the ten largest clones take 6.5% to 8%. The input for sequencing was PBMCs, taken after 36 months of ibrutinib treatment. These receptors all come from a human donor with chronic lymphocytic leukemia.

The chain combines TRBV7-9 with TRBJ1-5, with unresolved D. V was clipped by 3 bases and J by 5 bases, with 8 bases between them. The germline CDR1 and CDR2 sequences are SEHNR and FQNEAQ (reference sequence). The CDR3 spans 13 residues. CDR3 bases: TGTGCCAGCAGCTTGAACCAAGATCAGCCCCAGCATTTT. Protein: CASSLNQDQPQHF.

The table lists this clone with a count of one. The DNA of the CDR3 is TGTGCCAGTAGTATTCAGACAGGGGACAGTTCACCCCTCCACTTT. Its protein product is CASSIQTGDSSPLHF. V and J are TRBV19 and TRBJ1-6, with 8 bases fitting TRBD1. Germline V gene lookup returns CDR1 LNHDA and CDR2 SQIVND (reference sequence). This CDR3 is 15 amino acids long. The V gene end was trimmed by 3 bases and the J gene end by 9 bases; junction bases not matched to a gene: 7.

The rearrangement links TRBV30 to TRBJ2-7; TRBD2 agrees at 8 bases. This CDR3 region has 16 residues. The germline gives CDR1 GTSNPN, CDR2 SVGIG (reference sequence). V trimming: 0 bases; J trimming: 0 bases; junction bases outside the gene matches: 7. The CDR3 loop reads CAWSVHRGGSSYEQYF. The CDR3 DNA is TGTGCCTGGAGTGTACATCGGGGGGGAAGCTCCTACGAGCAGTACTTC.

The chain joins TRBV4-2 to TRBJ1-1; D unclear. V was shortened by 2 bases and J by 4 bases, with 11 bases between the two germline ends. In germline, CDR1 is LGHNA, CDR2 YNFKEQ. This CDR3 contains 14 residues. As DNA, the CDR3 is TGTGCCAGCAGCCAACCGTTATCGGTCACTGAAGCTTTCTTT. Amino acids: CASSQPLSVTEAFF.

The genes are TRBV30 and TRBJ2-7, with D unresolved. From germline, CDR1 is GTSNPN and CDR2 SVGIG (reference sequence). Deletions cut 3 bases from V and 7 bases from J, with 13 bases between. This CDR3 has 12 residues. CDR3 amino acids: CAWSPIVGEQYF. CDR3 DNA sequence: TGTGCCTGGAGCCCGATCGTGGGTGAGCAGTACTTC.

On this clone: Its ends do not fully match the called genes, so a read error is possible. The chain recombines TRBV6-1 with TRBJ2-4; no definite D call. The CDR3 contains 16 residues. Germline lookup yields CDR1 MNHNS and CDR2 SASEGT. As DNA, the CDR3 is TGTGTCAGCAGTGATTTATCCCTCAGCAGTGGTTACATTCAGTACTTC. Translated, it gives CVSSDLSLSSGYIQYF.

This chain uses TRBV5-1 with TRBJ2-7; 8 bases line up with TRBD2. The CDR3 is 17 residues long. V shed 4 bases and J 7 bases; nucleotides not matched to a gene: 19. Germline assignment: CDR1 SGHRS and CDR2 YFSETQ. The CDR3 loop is CASSPAQGLVSRYEQYF. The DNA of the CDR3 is TGCGCCAGCAGCCCGGCACAGGGACTAGTCTCTCGGTATGAGCAGTACTTC.

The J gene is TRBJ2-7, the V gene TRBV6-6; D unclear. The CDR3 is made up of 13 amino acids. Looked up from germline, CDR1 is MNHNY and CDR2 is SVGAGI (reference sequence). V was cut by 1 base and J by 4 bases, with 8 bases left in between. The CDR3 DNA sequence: TGTGCCAGCAGTTACTTATCCGGTTACGAGCAGTACTTC. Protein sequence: CASSYLSGYEQYF.

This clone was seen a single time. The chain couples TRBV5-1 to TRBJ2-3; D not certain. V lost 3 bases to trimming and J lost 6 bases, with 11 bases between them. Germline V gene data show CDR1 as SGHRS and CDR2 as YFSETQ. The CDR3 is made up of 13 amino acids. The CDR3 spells CASSSQVSDTQYF. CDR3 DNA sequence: TGCGCCAGCAGCTCCCAAGTTAGCGATACGCAGTATTTT. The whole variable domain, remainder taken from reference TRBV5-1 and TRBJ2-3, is KAGVTQTPRYLIKTRGQQVTLSCSPISGHRSVSWYQQTPGQGLQFLFEYFSETQRNKGNFPGRFSGRQFSNSRSEMNVSTLELGDSALYLCASSSQVSDTQYFGPGTRLTVL.

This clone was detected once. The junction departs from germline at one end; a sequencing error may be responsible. The CDR3 DNA reads as TGTGCCAGCAAGGAGGGACGGTCACTACGCCAGCACTTC. Protein product: CASKEGRSLRQHF. The V call is TRBV6-5, the J call TRBJ2-7, with D possibly being TRBD2 (6 bases). The CDR3 spans 13 residues. Germline CDR1 reads MNHEY; CDR2 reads SVGAGI.

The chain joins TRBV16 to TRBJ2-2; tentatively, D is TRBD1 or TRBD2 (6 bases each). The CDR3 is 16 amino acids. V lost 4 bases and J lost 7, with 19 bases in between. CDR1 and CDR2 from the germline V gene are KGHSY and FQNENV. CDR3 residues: CASSRTTAGVGGELFF. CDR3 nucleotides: TGTGCCAGCAGCCGGACTACTGCAGGGGTTGGCGGGGAGCTGTTTTTT.

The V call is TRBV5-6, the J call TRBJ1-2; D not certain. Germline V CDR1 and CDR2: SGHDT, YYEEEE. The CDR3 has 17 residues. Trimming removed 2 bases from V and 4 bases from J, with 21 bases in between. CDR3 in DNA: TGTGCCAGCAGCTTCTCTCCCTTGTCACAGCGGGGCTATGGCTACACCTTC. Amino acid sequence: CASSFSPLSQRGYGYTF.

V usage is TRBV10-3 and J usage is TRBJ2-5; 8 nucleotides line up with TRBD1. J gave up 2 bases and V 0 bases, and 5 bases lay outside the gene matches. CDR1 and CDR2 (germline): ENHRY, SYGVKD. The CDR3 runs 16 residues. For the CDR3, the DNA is TGTGCCATCAGTGAGTCTGACAGGGGAAGACAAGAGACCCAGTACTTC. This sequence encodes CAISESDRGRQETQYF.

CDR3: CASSWGLPGELFF. CDR3 coding DNA: TGTGCCAGCAGCTGGGGACTTCCCGGGGAGCTGTTTTTT. The genes are TRBV7-9 and TRBJ2-2; perhaps TRBD2 as D (6 bases). V dropped 4 bases and J dropped 6 bases, with 9 bases sitting between them. Germline V gene sequence: CDR1 SEHNR, CDR2 FQNEAQ (reference sequence). CDR3 length equals 13 residues.

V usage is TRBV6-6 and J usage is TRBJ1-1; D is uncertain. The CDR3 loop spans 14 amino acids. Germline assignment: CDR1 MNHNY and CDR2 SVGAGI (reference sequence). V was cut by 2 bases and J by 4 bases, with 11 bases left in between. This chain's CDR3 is CASSYLSLGTEAFF. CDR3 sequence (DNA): TGTGCCAGCAGTTACCTATCCTTGGGCACTGAAGCTTTCTTT.

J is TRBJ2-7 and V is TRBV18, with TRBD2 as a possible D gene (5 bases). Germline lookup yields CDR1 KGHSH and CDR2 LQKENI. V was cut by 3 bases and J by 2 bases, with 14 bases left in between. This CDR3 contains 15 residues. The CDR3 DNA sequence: TGTGCCAGCTCACCCCGGGGTGGCTTGGCCTACGAGCAGTACTTC. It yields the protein CASSPRGGLAYEQYF.

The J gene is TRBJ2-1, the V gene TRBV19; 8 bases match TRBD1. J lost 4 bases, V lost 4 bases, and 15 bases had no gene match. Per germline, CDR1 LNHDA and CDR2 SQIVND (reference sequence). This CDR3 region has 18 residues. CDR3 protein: CASSTDLSGQGLYNEQFF. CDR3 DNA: TGTGCCAGTAGTACCGACCTCTCCGGACAGGGCCTATACAATGAGCAGTTCTTC.

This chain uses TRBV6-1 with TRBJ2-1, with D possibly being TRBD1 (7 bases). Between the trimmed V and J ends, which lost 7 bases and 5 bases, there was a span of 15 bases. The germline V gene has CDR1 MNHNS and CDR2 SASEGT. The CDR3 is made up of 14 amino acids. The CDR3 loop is CASKRRGVNNEQFF. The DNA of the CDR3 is TGTGCCAGCAAGCGCAGGGGGGTAAACAATGAGCAGTTCTTC.

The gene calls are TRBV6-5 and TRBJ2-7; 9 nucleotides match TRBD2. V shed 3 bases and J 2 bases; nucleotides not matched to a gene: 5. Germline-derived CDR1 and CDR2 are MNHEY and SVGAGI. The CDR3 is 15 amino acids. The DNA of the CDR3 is TGTGCCAGCAGTTATGCGGCTAGCGGGACCTACGAGCAGTACTTC. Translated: CASSYAASGTYEQYF.

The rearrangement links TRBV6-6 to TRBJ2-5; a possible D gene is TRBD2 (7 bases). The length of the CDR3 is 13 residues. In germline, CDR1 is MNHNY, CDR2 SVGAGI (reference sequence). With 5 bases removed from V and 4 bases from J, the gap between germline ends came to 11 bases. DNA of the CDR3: TGTGCCAGCAGTCCGGGGGGCAGAGAGACCCAGTACTTC. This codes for CASSPGGRETQYF.

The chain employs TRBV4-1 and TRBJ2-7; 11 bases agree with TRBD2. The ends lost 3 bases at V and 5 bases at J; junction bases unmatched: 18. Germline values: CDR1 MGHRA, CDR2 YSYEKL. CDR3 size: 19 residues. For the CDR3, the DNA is TGCGCCAGCAGCCAGTCTATCTGGACTAGCGGGCGGTGGTCCCACGAGCAGTACTTC. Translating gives CASSQSIWTSGRWSHEQYF.

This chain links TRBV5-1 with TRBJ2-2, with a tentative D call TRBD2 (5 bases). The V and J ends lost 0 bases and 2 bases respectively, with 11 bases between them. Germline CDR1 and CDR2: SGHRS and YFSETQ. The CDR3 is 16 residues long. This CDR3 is CASSLDRGINTGELFF. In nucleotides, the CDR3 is TGCGCCAGCAGCTTGGATCGGGGAATCAACACCGGGGAGCTGTTTTTT.

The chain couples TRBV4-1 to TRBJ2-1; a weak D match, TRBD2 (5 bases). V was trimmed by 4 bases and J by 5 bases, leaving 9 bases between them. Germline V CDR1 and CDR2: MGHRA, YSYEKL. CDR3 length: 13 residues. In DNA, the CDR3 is TGCGCCAGCAGCCTCGGGGTTAACAATGAGCAGTTCTTC. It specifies CASSLGVNNEQFF.

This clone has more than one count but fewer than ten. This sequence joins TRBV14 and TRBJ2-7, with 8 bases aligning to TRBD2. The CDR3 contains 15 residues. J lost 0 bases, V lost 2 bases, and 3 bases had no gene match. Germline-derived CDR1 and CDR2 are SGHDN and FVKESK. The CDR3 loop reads CASSQRGRSSYEQYF. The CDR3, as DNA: TGTGCCAGCAGCCAACGCGGGAGGAGCTCCTACGAGCAGTACTTC.

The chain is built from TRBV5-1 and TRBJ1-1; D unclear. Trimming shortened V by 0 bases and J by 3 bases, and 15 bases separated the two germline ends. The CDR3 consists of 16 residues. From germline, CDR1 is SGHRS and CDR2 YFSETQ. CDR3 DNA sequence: TGCGCCAGCAGCTTGGTGGCGGGGTTTGGGGACACTGAAGCTTTCTTT. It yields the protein CASSLVAGFGDTEAFF.

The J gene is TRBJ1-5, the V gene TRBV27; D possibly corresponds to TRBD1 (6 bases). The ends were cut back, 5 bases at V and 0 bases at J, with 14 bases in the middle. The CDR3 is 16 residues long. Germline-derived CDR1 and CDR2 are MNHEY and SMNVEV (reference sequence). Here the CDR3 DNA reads TGTGCCAGCAGTCCGGGGACACCCTATAGCAATCAGCCCCAGCATTTT. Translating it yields CASSPGTPYSNQPQHF.

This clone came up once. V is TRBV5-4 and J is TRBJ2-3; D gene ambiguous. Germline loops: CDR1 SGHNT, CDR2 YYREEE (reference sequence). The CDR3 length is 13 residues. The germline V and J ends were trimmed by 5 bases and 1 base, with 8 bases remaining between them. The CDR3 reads CASRDGGTDTQYF. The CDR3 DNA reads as TGTGCCAGCAGGGACGGAGGCACAGATACGCAGTATTTT.

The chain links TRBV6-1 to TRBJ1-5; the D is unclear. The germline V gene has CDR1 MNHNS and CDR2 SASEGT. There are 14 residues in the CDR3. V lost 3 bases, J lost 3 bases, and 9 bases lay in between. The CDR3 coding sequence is TGTGCCAGCAGTGAGGCCAACATCAATCAGCCCCAGCATTTT. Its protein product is CASSEANINQPQHF.

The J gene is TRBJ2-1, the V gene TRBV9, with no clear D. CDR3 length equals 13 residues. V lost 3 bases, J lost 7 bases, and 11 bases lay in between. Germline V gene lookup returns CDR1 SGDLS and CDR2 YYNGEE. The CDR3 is CASSEPDVNEQFF. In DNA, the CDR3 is TGTGCCAGCAGCGAACCGGACGTAAATGAGCAGTTCTTC.

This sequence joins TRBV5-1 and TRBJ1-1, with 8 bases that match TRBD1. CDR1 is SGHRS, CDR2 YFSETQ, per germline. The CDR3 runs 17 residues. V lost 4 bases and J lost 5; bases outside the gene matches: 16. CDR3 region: CASSVSRGLVAGTEAFF. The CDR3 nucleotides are TGCGCCAGCAGCGTCAGCAGGGGGCTTGTCGCTGGGACTGAAGCTTTCTTT.